This T cell receptor beta chain emerged from a study of CD8 T cells in ankylosing spondylitis. Whole-study findings and limits: Clones that were linked to disease were CD8+ and were relatively rare in peripheral blood. Prior literature has documented some motif variants in synovial fluid and blood from reactive arthritis. Several highly homologous variants made up a TCR beta motif that seemed to typify ankylosing spondylitis blood.

This clonotype showed up just a few times. What it binds is not known. The V gene's germline CDR1 is LNHNV and CDR2 YYDKDF (reference sequence). The CDR3 covers 13 residues. Trimming removed 8 bases at V and 5 bases at J, with 13 bases between. Library preparation for TCR beta used quantitative 5'-RACE with molecular barcodes. TCRdb re-called the 5' RACE reads through MiXCR, storing one row per CDR3 protein. The sample has about 480,000 distinct CDR3 sequences; roughly 17% are singletons. This clonotype originated in a male donor with ankylosing spondylitis. Sequenced material: blood, either unsorted or a sorted T cell fraction (not recorded which). The chain is built from TRBV15 and TRBJ1-5; weak D call: TRBD1 (6 bases). CDR3: CATGRDTDQPQHF. In nucleotides, the CDR3 is TGTGCCACCGGCCGGGACACAGATCAGCCCCAGCATTTT.